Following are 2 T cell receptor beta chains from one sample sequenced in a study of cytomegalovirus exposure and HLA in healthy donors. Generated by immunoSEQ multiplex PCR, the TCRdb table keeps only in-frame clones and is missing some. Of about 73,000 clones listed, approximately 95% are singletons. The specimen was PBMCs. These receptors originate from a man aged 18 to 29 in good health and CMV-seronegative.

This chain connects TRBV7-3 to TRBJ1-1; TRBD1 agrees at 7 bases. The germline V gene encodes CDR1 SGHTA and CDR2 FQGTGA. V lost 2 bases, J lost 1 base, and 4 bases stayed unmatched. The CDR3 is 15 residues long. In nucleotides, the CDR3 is TGTGCCAGCAGCTTAGGGACAGAAAGGAACACTGAAGCTTTCTTT. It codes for CASSLGTERNTEAFF.

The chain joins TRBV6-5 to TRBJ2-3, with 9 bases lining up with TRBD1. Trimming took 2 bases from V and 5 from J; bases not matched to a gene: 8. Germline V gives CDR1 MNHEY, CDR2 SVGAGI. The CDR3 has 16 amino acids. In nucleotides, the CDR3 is TGTGCCAGCAGTTACCTGGGGGACAGGGCAGGAGATACGCAGTATTTT. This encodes CASSYLGDRAGDTQYF.